This T cell receptor (beta chain) is from a study of shared clonotypes between healthy human individuals. Study in general: Two women and three men aged 18 to 49 made up the donors. Study results and caveats: Naive subsets tended to show greater estimated richness than memory subsets.

Notes on this clone: Its antigen is undetermined.

The germline V gene encodes CDR1 MNHNS and CDR2 SASEGT. This CDR3 region has 14 residues. V gave up 6 bases and J gave up 7 bases; unmatched junction bases: 4. The protocol was immunoSEQ multiplex PCR, while the TCRdb copy is restricted to in-frame clones and leaves out a portion. Of about 960,000 clones listed, 70% to 85% are singletons. This sequence originates from a man between 18 and 35 years old in good health. Sequences were obtained from memory CD4+ T cells sorted from blood. The subset: CD45RA-negative fraction. The V gene is TRBV6-1, the J gene TRBJ1-6; 9 nucleotides match TRBD1. The CDR3 sequence is CASRETGGNSPLHF. Written as DNA, the CDR3 is TGTGCCAGCAGAGAGACAGGGGGGAATTCACCCCTCCACTTT.